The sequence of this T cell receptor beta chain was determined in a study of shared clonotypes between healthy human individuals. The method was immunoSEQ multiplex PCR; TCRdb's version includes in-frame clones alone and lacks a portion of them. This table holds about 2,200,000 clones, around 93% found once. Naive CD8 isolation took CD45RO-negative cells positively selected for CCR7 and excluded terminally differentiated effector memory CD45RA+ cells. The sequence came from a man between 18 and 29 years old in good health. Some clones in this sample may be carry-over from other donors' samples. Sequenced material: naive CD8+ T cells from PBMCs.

The CDR3 region is CASSVGYRENTEAFF. The CDR3 DNA is TGTGCCAGCAGCGTAGGGTACAGAGAGAACACTGAAGCTTTCTTT. The V gene is TRBV9, the J gene TRBJ1-1, with no clear D. The CDR3 runs to 15 residues. Between the trimmed V and J ends, which lost 0 bases and 1 base, there was a span of 10 bases. The germline V gene encodes CDR1 SGDLS and CDR2 YYNGEE.